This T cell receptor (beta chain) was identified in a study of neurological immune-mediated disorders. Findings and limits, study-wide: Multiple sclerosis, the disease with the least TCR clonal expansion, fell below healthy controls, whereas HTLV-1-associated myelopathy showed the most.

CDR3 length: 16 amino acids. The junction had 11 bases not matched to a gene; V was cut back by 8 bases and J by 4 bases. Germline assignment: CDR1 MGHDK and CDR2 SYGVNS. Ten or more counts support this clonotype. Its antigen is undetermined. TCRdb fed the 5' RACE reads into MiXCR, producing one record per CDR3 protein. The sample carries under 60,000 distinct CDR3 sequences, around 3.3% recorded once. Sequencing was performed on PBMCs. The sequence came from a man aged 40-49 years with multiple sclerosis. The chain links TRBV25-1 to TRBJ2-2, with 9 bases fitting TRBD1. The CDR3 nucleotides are TGTGCCAGCCAACTTCCGGGACAGGGTGGCACCGGGGAGCTGTTTTTT. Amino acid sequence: CASQLPGQGGTGELFF.